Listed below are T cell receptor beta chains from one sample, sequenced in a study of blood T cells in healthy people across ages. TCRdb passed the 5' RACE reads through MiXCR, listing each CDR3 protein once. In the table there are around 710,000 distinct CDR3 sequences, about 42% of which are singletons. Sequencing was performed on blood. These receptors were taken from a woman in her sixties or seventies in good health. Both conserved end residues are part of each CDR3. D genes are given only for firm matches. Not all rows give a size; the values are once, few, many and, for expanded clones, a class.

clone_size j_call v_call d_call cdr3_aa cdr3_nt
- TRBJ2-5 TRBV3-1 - CASSQTQDEQYF TGTGCCAGCAGCCAGACCCAGGATGAGCAGTACTTC
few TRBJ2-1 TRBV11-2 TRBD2 CASSRSGTSGYNEQFF TGTGCCAGCAGCCGTTCCGGGACTAGCGGATACAATGAGCAGTTCTTC
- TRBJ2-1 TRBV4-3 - CASSQDRGRGEQFF TGCGCCAGCAGCCAAGATCGGGGCCGGGGTGAGCAGTTCTTC
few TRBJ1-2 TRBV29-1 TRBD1 CSAGQGFYGYTF TGCAGTGCGGGACAGGGCTTCTATGGCTACACCTTC
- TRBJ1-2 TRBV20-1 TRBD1 CSARGQGTDGYTF TGCAGTGCTAGAGGACAGGGGACCGATGGCTACACCTTC
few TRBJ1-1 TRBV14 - CASSQGTAMNTEAFF TGTGCCAGCAGCCAGGGGACGGCGATGAACACTGAAGCTTTCTTT
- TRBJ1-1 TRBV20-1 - CSATRKPLNTEAFF TGCAGTGCAACTCGTAAGCCTTTGAACACTGAAGCTTTCTTT
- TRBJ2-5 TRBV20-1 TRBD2 CSAVNSGGLAGEQYF TGCAGTGCTGTCAACTCAGGGGGTTTAGCGGGGGAGCAGTACTTC
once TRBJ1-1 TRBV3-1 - CASSQESPGAFFTEAFF TGTGCCAGCAGCCAAGAGAGCCCAGGGGCATTCTTCACTGAAGCTTTCTTT
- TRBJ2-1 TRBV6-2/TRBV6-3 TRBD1 CASRTDRGAWYEQFF TGTGCCAGCAGGACGGACAGGGGGGCCTGGTATGAGCAGTTCTTC
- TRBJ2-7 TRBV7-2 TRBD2 CASSVTSGGYEQYF TGTGCCAGCAGCGTGACTAGCGGGGGCTACGAGCAGTACTTC
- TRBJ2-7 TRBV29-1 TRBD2 CSVMGLARYEQYF TGCAGCGTTATGGGACTAGCGAGGTACGAGCAGTACTTC
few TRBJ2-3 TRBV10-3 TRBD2 CAISESRGGSTDTQYF TGTGCCATCAGTGAATCGAGGGGAGGGAGCACAGATACGCAGTATTTT
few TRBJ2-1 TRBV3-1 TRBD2 CASSQFAGGPFYNEQFF TGTGCCAGCAGCCAATTCGCGGGAGGGCCTTTTTACAATGAGCAGTTCTTC
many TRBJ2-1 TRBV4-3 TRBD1 CASSPGTGSNEQFF TGCGCCAGCAGTCCCGGGACAGGGAGTAATGAGCAGTTCTTC
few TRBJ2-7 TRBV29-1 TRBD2 CSVEGGTSGSYEQYF TGCAGCGTTGAAGGCGGGACTAGCGGCTCCTACGAGCAGTACTTC
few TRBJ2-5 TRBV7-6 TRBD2 CASSQVAGVGETQYF TGTGCCAGCAGCCAAGTAGCGGGGGTGGGAGAGACCCAGTACTTC
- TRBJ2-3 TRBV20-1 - CSARGGRGRTVTDTQYF TGCAGTGCTAGAGGAGGTCGGGGGAGAACGGTCACAGATACGCAGTATTTT
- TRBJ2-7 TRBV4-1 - CASTGEQYF TGCGCAAGCACCGGAGAGCAGTACTTC
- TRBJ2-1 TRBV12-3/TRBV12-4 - CASRTRVRNEQFF TGTGCCAGCCGCACAAGGGTTCGCAATGAGCAGTTCTTC
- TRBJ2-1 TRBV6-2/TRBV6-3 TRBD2 CASSYPSSSSGRRRSEQFF TGTGCCAGCAGTTACCCCTCAAGTTCTAGCGGGAGAAGGCGGAGTGAGCAGTTCTTC
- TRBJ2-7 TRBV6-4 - CASSLKRSVRVITDEQYF TGTGCCAGCAGTTTAAAAAGGTCGGTCAGGGTCATTACTGACGAGCAGTACTTC
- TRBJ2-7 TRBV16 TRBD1 CASSPTGTGMFHEQYF TGTGCCAGCAGCCCGACCGGGACAGGGATGTTTCACGAGCAGTACTTC
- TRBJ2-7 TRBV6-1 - CASRRLVEGSYEQYF TGTGCCAGCAGAAGACTAGTGGAGGGTTCCTACGAGCAGTACTTC
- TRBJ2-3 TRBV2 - CAVRRQATDTQYF TGTGCCGTTCGTCGACAGGCGACAGATACGCAGTATTTT
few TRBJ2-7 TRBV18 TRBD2 CASSPTSGVGNEQYF TGTGCCAGCTCACCTACTAGCGGGGTAGGGAATGAGCAGTACTTC
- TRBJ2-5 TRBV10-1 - CASSTGGTQETQYF TGCGCCAGCTCAACGGGCGGGACTCAAGAGACCCAGTACTTC
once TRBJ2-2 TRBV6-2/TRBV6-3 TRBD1 CARRRQGSNTGELFF TGTGCCCGCAGACGACAGGGATCGAACACCGGGGAGCTGTTTTTT
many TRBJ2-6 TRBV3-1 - CASSLDISGANVLTF TGTGCCAGCAGCCTCGACATCTCTGGGGCCAACGTCCTGACTTTC
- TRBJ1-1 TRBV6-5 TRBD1 CASSYFAGGGTEAFF TGTGCCAGCAGTTACTTCGCAGGGGGGGGCACTGAAGCTTTCTTT
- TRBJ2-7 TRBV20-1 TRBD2 CSARAILAAFICNSYEQYF TGCAGTGCTAGAGCTATCCTAGCGGCGTTCATCTGTAACTCCTACGAGCAGTACTTC
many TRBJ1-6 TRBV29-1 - CSVAQELNSPLHF TGCAGCGTTGCACAGGAGCTTAATTCACCCCTCCACTTT